Following are 30 T cell receptor beta chains from one sample sequenced in a study of T cells after yellow fever vaccination. MiXCR was run by TCRdb on the 5' RACE reads, yielding one entry per CDR3 protein. In the table there are 400,000 or so distinct CDR3 sequences, 6.2% of which are singletons. Here the sequenced sample was PBMCs, taken 5 days after the yellow fever booster vaccination. These receptors originate from a man younger than 45 who received the YFV17D yellow fever vaccine.

This clonotype has ten or more counts. The chain recombines TRBV20-1 with TRBJ2-3; D might be TRBD2 (5 bases). The CDR3 sequence is 12 residues long. V lost 3 bases and J lost 4, with 8 bases in between. Germline assignment: CDR1 DFQATT and CDR2 SNEGSKA (reference sequence). DNA of the CDR3: TGCAGTGCTAGGACGGGATCAGATACGCAGTATTTT. Translation gives CSARTGSDTQYF.

This clonotype was seen ten or more times. CDR3 coding DNA: TGTGCCACCGGCCTCGGGGGGAATCAGCCCCAGCATTTT. Translated: CATGLGGNQPQHF. The V and J genes are TRBV24-1 and TRBJ1-5; the D gene is possibly TRBD1 (5 bases). The CDR3 extends over 13 amino acids. Germline lookup yields CDR1 KGHDR and CDR2 SFDVKD. The V gene lost 9 bases and the J gene lost 4 bases, with 12 bases spanning the gap.

This rearrangement joins TRBV29-1 to TRBJ1-1; perhaps TRBD1 as D (6 bases). Germline CDR1 reads SQVTM; CDR2 reads ANQGSEA. V was clipped by 6 bases and J by 4 bases, with 18 bases between them. CDR3 length: 14 residues. The CDR3, as DNA: TGCAGCGTGGGTGCTGGGGGCCATCGCACTGAAGCTTTCTTT. It specifies CSVGAGGHRTEAFF.

This clonotype was found a few times. The V call is TRBV7-2, the J call TRBJ2-5; 12 bases are shared with TRBD2. Germline CDR1 is SGHTA and CDR2 is FQGNSA. The V segment lost 5 bases and the J segment 4 bases; nucleotides outside the gene matches: 5. The CDR3 loop spans 15 amino acids. This CDR3 is CASSRTSGIVETQYF. The CDR3 DNA sequence: TGTGCCAGCAGCCGGACTAGCGGGATTGTAGAGACCCAGTACTTC.

The rearrangement links TRBV5-1 to TRBJ2-5; TRBD1 is a possible D gene (6 bases). Germline-derived CDR1 and CDR2 are SGHRS and YFSETQ. The CDR3 length is 13 residues. The germline V and J ends were trimmed by 6 bases and 5 bases, with 14 bases remaining between them. This CDR3 is CASNGQNGETQYF. In DNA form, the CDR3 reads TGCGCCAGCAACGGACAGAACGGCGAGACCCAGTACTTC. Full variable domain (missing parts from reference TRBV5-1 and TRBJ2-5): KAGVTQTPRYLIKTRGQQVTLSCSPISGHRSVSWYQQTPGQGLQFLFEYFSETQRNKGNFPGRFSGRQFSNSRSEMNVSTLELGDSALYLCASNGQNGETQYFGPGTRLLVL.

The genes are TRBV7-2 and TRBJ2-1; D possibly corresponds to TRBD2 (5 bases). The ends were cut back, 3 bases at V and 3 bases at J, with 12 bases in the middle. This CDR3 is built from 15 residues. Germline V lookup: CDR1 SGHTA, CDR2 FQGNSA. CDR3 loop: CASSFGEGIYNEQFF. The CDR3 DNA follows: TGTGCCAGCAGCTTTGGTGAGGGAATCTACAATGAGCAGTTCTTC.

Ten or more counts support this clonotype. The chain combines TRBV7-9 with TRBJ2-1; the D is unclear. V was clipped by 4 bases and J by 4 bases, with 8 bases between them. The CDR3 contains 13 residues. Germline assignment: CDR1 SEHNR and CDR2 FQNEAQ (reference sequence). The CDR3 bases are TGTGCCAGCAGCTCGGACGGATACAATGAGCAGTTCTTC. This encodes CASSSDGYNEQFF.

This clonotype was seen at least ten times. CDR3 protein: CASSLAHLLGRRTCLKTEAFF. In DNA, the CDR3 is TGTGCCAGCAGCTTAGCCCACCTCCTCGGGAGAAGAACTTGTCTTAAGACTGAAGCTTTCTTT. The chain joins TRBV7-6 to TRBJ1-1; D remains ambiguous. The germline V and J ends were trimmed by 0 bases and 5 bases, with 31 bases remaining between them. The germline V gene encodes CDR1 SGHVS and CDR2 FNYEAQ. This CDR3 has 21 amino acids.

This chain links TRBV20-1 with TRBJ1-5, with D possibly being TRBD1 (6 bases). The CDR3 runs to 15 residues. The V gene's germline CDR1 is DFQATT and CDR2 SNEGSKA (reference sequence). Between the trimmed V and J ends, which lost 5 bases and 3 bases, there was a span of 17 bases. The CDR3 region has the DNA TGCAGTGCTCGGCAGGGGACTACGGACAATCAGCCCCAGCATTTT. Protein sequence: CSARQGTTDNQPQHF.

This CDR3 reads CAITGTKSSYNEQFF. As DNA, the CDR3 is TGTGCCATCACCGGGACCAAAAGCTCCTACAATGAGCAGTTCTTC. V is TRBV10-3 and J is TRBJ2-1; the D gene could be TRBD1 or TRBD2 (5 bases each). This CDR3 contains 15 residues. With 7 bases removed from V and 0 bases from J, the gap between germline ends came to 13 bases. From germline, CDR1 is ENHRY and CDR2 SYGVKD.

This clonotype has more than one count but fewer than ten. A read error may produce the germline difference seen at one junction end. The rearrangement uses TRBV12-3 or TRBV12-4 and TRBJ1-3; D not certain. CDR3 size: 12 residues. CDR3 sequence reads: CASSLPSPGSSF. As DNA, the CDR3 is TGTGCCAGCAGTTTGCCCTCTCCGGGATCCTCCTTT.

The genes are TRBV7-2 and TRBJ2-3; D uncertain. The CDR3 spans 15 residues. The V and J ends lost 5 bases and 0 bases respectively, with 12 bases between them. Per germline, CDR1 SGHTA and CDR2 FQGNSA. Here the CDR3 DNA reads TGTGCCAGCAGCCAAAAGACCGGGAGCACAGATACGCAGTATTTT. Encoded protein: CASSQKTGSTDTQYF. The variable domain in full, with the rest retrieved from reference TRBV7-2 and TRBJ2-3, is GAGVSQSPSNKVTEKGKDVELRCDPISGHTALYWYRQSLGQGLEFLIYFQGNSAPDKSGLPSDRFSAERTGGSVSTLTIQRTQQEDSAVYLCASSQKTGSTDTQYFGPGTRLTVL.

In this sample, this clonotype turned up a few times. The chain uses TRBV12-3 or TRBV12-4 and TRBJ1-2; D not resolved. The length of the CDR3 is 15 residues. V dropped 7 bases and J dropped 1 base, with 16 bases sitting between them. CDR3 in DNA: TGTGCCAGCACCGTGGGAGCAGATCATAACTATGGCTACACCTTC. Protein: CASTVGADHNYGYTF.

This chain connects TRBV28 to TRBJ2-5; the D call may be TRBD1 or TRBD2 (5 bases each). The CDR3 spans 14 residues. CDR1 and CDR2 from the germline V gene are MDHEN and SYDVKM. Trimming took off 4 bases at V and 5 bases at J, with 14 bases between the two ends. DNA of the CDR3: TGTGCCAGCAGTTGGCCGGGGCGCGTTGAGACCCAGTACTTC. Encoded protein: CASSWPGRVETQYF.

This clonotype was counted many times. V gene TRBV12-3 or TRBV12-4 combines with J gene TRBJ2-5; 9 bases fit TRBD1. The CDR3 runs 13 residues. Germline trimming cut 6 bases from V and 9 bases from J; bases unmatched to any gene: 8. CDR3 nucleotides: TGTGCCAGCAGACGCACGGACAGGGGAGCCCAGTACTTC. Protein: CASRRTDRGAQYF.

The V and J genes are TRBV24-1 and TRBJ2-1; 11 bases agree with TRBD2. Trimming at V came to 4 bases and at J to 7 bases, leaving 8 bases not matched to a gene. Germline CDR1 KGHDR, CDR2 SFDVKD. This CDR3 contains 16 residues. The CDR3 nucleotides read TGTGCCACCAGTGAGTGGACTAGCGGGCTACAAAATGAGCAGTTCTTC. Translation: CATSEWTSGLQNEQFF.

At least ten counts were recorded for this clonotype. The CDR3 DNA follows: TGTGCCAGCAGTTTATGGACTAGCGGATTCAACAATGAGCAGTTCTTC. This encodes CASSLWTSGFNNEQFF. The V and J genes are TRBV27 and TRBJ2-1; 10 positions agree with TRBD2. The germline CDR1 and CDR2 sequences are MNHEY and SMNVEV (reference sequence). V dropped 1 base and J dropped 5; count of bases not matched to a gene: 5. The CDR3 contains 16 residues.

This clonotype was counted between two and nine times. This chain joins TRBV5-1 and TRBJ2-1; 7 bases fit TRBD2. Germline CDR1 and CDR2: SGHRS and YFSETQ. The CDR3 sequence is 18 residues long. Trimming removed 0 bases from V and 1 base from J; junction bases left unmatched: 10. The CDR3 coding sequence is TGCGCCAGCAGCTTGGTTGGTTTAGCGGGTGGGTCCTACAATGAGCAGTTCTTC. This sequence encodes CASSLVGLAGGSYNEQFF.

The rearrangement links TRBV7-9 to TRBJ2-7, with D unclear. V was pared by 1 base and J by 3 bases, with 10 bases between. The V gene's germline CDR1 is SEHNR and CDR2 FQNEAQ (reference sequence). This CDR3 comprises 14 residues. This chain's CDR3 is CASSLGTVYYEQYF. CDR3 nucleotides: TGTGCCAGCAGCTTAGGGACGGTATACTACGAGCAGTACTTC.

In this sample, this clonotype turned up a few times. The J gene is TRBJ2-3, the V gene TRBV9; TRBD2 matches 7 bases. The CDR3 sequence is 14 residues long. The germline V gene has CDR1 SGDLS and CDR2 YYNGEE. V shed 0 bases and J 4 bases; nucleotides not matched to a gene: 2. The CDR3: CASSVDRGADTQYF. DNA for the CDR3: TGTGCCAGCAGCGTAGATCGGGGGGCAGATACGCAGTATTTT.

Only a few counts were recorded for this clonotype. The chain employs TRBV7-2 and TRBJ2-7; 9 bases match TRBD2. There are 14 residues in the CDR3. The J segment lost 3 bases and the V segment lost 6 bases, leaving 6 bases of the junction unmatched. Germline values: CDR1 SGHTA, CDR2 FQGNSA. Here the CDR3 DNA reads TGTGCCAGCAGAAAAGCGGGAGGCCACTACGAGCAGTACTTC. Translating gives CASRKAGGHYEQYF.

This clonotype was recorded at least ten times. V usage is TRBV21-1 and J usage is TRBJ1-2; the table names TRBD1, a call not compared with the DNA. TRBV21-1 is a known pseudogene. The CDR3 sequence is 16 residues long. The CDR3 nucleotides are TGTGCCAGCAGCATCTCGACTGACAGGGTCAACTATGGCTACACCTTC. Translated, it gives CASSISTDRVNYGYTF.

The chain has TRBV5-6 and TRBJ2-7; 14 bases match TRBD2. Germline lookup yields CDR1 SGHDT and CDR2 YYEEEE. This CDR3 has 17 amino acids. The J segment lost 6 bases and the V segment lost 4 bases, leaving 12 bases of the junction unmatched. The CDR3 DNA is TGTGCCAGCAGCACCGGGACTAGCGGGAGAGGGACCGGCGAGCAGTACTTC. Protein product: CASSTGTSGRGTGEQYF.

The rearrangement links TRBV25-1 to TRBJ2-3; 8 bases are shared with TRBD2. This CDR3 is built from 12 residues. The J segment lost 14 bases and the V segment lost 3 bases, leaving 7 bases of the junction unmatched. Germline V CDR1 and CDR2: MGHDK, SYGVNS. The CDR3 DNA follows: TGTGCCAGCAGTGACCAAGCGGGAGTAGGGTATTTT. This encodes CASSDQAGVGYF.

CDR3 in amino acids: CASSVGSPRAEAFF. The CDR3, as DNA: TGTGCCAGCAGCGTAGGGTCCCCGAGGGCTGAAGCTTTCTTT. The rearrangement uses TRBV9 and TRBJ1-1, with no clear D. CDR3 length: 14 residues. Trimming shortened V by 0 bases and J by 6 bases, and 12 bases separated the two germline ends. Germline CDR1 is SGDLS and CDR2 is YYNGEE.

This clonotype was picked up many times. The rearrangement uses TRBV5-1 and TRBJ1-1; D is perhaps TRBD1 (5 bases). The V gene lost 5 bases and the J gene lost 5 bases, with 16 bases spanning the gap. The CDR3 consists of 14 residues. The germline V gene encodes CDR1 SGHRS and CDR2 YFSETQ. The CDR3 sequence is CASSLAGEGTEAFF. CDR3 nucleotides: TGCGCCAGCAGTCTGGCCGGGGAGGGGACTGAAGCTTTCTTT.

This clonotype has more than one count but fewer than ten. The chain carries TRBV9 and TRBJ2-2; D unclear. The V and J ends lost 1 base and 0 bases respectively, with 10 bases between them. Germline CDR1 SGDLS, CDR2 YYNGEE. The CDR3 consists of 16 residues. CDR3 loop: CASSVPPRANTGELFF. DNA for the CDR3: TGTGCCAGCAGCGTACCGCCCCGGGCGAACACCGGGGAGCTGTTTTTT.

This clonotype was found many times. Written as DNA, the CDR3 is TGTGCCAGCAGCTTAAGGACAGCCAACAATGAGCAGTTCTTC. As protein: CASSLRTANNEQFF. This chain uses TRBV7-2 with TRBJ2-1; TRBD1 is a possible D gene (6 bases). Germline CDR1 is SGHTA and CDR2 is FQGNSA. V was trimmed by 2 bases and J by 5 bases, leaving 10 bases between them. This CDR3 comprises 14 residues.

This clonotype was observed a few times. The rearrangement uses TRBV7-2 and TRBJ2-6; 14 nucleotides agree with TRBD2. The CDR3 sequence is 17 residues long. Looked up from germline, CDR1 is SGHTA and CDR2 is FQGNSA. V trimming: 5 bases; J trimming: 5 bases; junction bases outside the gene matches: 5. The CDR3 DNA follows: TGTGCCAGCAGCCCGGGACTAGCGGGAGTCTGGGCCAACGTCCTGACTTTC. Protein: CASSPGLAGVWANVLTF.

The chain recombines TRBV3-1 with TRBJ2-1; tentatively, D is TRBD1 (5 bases). Germline CDR1 reads LGHDT; CDR2 reads YNNKEL (reference sequence). The CDR3 runs to 15 residues. Trimming stripped 10 bases from V and 10 bases from J, with 26 bases between. CDR3 region: CATSNSQGARSEQFF. DNA of the CDR3: TGTGCCACCTCCAACAGCCAAGGGGCGAGATCCGAGCAGTTCTTC.